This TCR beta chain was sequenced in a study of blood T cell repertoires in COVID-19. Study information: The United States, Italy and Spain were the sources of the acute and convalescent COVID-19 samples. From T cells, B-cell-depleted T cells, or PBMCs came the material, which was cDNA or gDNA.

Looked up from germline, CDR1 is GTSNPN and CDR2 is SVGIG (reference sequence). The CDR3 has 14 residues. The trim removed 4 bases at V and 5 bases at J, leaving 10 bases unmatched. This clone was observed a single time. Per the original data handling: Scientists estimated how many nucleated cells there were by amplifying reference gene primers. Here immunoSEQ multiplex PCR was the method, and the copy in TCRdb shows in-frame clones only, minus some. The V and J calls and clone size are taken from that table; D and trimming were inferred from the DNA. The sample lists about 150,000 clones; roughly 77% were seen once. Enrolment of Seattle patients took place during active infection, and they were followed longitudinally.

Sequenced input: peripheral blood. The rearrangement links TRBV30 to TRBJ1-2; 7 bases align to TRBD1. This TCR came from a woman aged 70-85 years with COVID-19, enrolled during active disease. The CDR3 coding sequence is TGTGCCTGGAATGACGAGGCAGGGGGTTATGGCTACACCTTC. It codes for CAWNDEAGGYGYTF.